This TCR beta chain was identified during a study of Graves' ophthalmopathy and Graves' hyperthyroidism. RNA transcripts provided the template for amplifying TCR beta CDR3 regions. HTBI primers served in a first-round RT-PCR, which a second-round multiplex PCR followed. MiXCR, run by TCRdb on the multiplex PCR reads, gives a single entry per CDR3 protein. The sample carries 300,000 to 450,000 distinct CDR3 sequences, roughly a sixth recorded once. CDR3 size: 15 residues. The germline V gene has CDR1 MNHEY and CDR2 SVGAGI. Study results and limitations: Classification of ophthalmopathy versus stable hyperthyroidism by a 13-signature model yielded around 88% sensitivity and 75% to 84% specificity.

In its sample, this clonotype was seen many times. The antigen is not known. One end of the junction varies from germline; a read error may be responsible. Hyperthyroidism cases were recent diagnoses of under 2 months' duration in people aged 18 to 65. Ineligible for inclusion were patients with other autoimmune diseases, uncontrolled infections, pregnancy or lactation. The source of this sequence is an adult woman with stable Graves' hyperthyroidism. The sequenced sample was peripheral blood. The V and J genes are TRBV6-5 and TRBJ1-1; D is perhaps TRBD1 (5 bases). The CDR3 nucleotides read TGTGCTAGCAGTTACGGCACGGGGGTAGACACTGAAGCTTTCTTT. Encoded protein: CASSYGTGVDTEAFF.